A selection of T cell receptor beta chains follows, all from one sample in a study of tumor-infiltrating lymphocytes in localized non-small cell lung cancer. Clones were read by immunoSEQ multiplex PCR, and TCRdb kept only the in-frame ones, dropping some. The sample yields about 15,000 clones, around 81% seen once. The source material was lung tumor tissue. Source of these receptors: a human donor with non-small cell lung cancer. CDR3s include the opening cysteine and the closing phenylalanine or tryptophan. The D gene is left open where the match is weak. Rows give clone size only sometimes, using once, few, many, or a class for an expanded clone.

abundance	v_gene	d_gene	j_gene	CDR3aa	CDR3nt
-	TRBV19	TRBD2	TRBJ2-6	CASSRLAGLSGANVLTF	TGTGCCAGTAGTAGACTAGCGGGGCTCTCTGGGGCCAACGTCCTGACTTTC
-	TRBV4-3	-	TRBJ1-2	CASSQDAREDYGYTF	TGCGCCAGCAGCCAAGATGCCAGGGAGGACTATGGCTACACCTTC
-	TRBV7-6	-	TRBJ2-3	CASSKLESTDTQYF	TGTGCCAGCAGCAAACTAGAAAGCACAGATACGCAGTATTTT
-	TRBV7-6	-	TRBJ2-1	CASSLVRGYNEQFF	TGTGCCAGCAGCTTAGTCAGGGGTTACAATGAGCAGTTCTTC
-	TRBV27	-	TRBJ2-6	CASQVTGANVLTF	TGTGCCAGCCAGGTGACGGGGGCCAACGTCCTGACTTTC
-	TRBV30	-	TRBJ2-1	CAWSERTEQFF	TGTGCCTGGAGTGAGCGGACAGAGCAGTTCTTC
-	TRBV11-3	TRBD2	TRBJ2-1	CASSLVSSGRAGNEQFF	TGTGCCAGCAGCCTAGTGTCTAGCGGGAGGGCCGGCAATGAGCAGTTCTTC
-	TRBV7-8	TRBD2	TRBJ2-3	CASTLRRGGPADTQYF	TGTGCCAGCACCCTAAGGAGGGGAGGGCCGGCAGATACGCAGTATTTT
-	TRBV29-1	TRBD2	TRBJ2-7	CSVEGLAGGDPYEQYF	TGCAGCGTTGAAGGACTAGCGGGAGGAGACCCCTACGAGCAGTACTTC
-	TRBV11-2	-	TRBJ2-1	CASSVGLYNEQFF	TGTGCCAGCAGCGTGGGCCTTTACAATGAGCAGTTCTTC
few	TRBV7-6	-	TRBJ2-1	CASKSLGRSSYNEQFF	TGTGCCAGCAAGTCACTGGGTCGGAGCTCCTACAATGAGCAGTTCTTC
once	TRBV10-3	TRBD2	TRBJ2-1	CAISDRGKTSGSSYNEQFF	TGTGCCATCAGTGATAGGGGGAAGACTAGCGGGAGTTCCTACAATGAGCAGTTCTTC
-	TRBV9	-	TRBJ2-6	CASSVGPKSSGANVLTF	TGTGCCAGCAGCGTAGGCCCAAAATCCTCTGGGGCCAACGTCCTGACTTTC
-	TRBV20-1	-	TRBJ2-3	CSALRINTQYF	TGCAGTGCTTTACGCATTAATACGCAGTATTTT
once	TRBV9	-	TRBJ1-1	CASSGEGGGTEAFF	TGTGCCAGCAGCGGCGAAGGGGGGGGGACTGAAGCTTTCTTT
once	TRBV2	-	TRBJ2-1	CASSLTDSNFGEQFF	TGTGCCAGCAGCCTAACCGATAGCAATTTCGGTGAGCAGTTCTTC
-	TRBV5-1	TRBD1	TRBJ2-7	CAGSPRTGETYEQYF	TGCGCCGGCAGCCCGAGGACAGGGGAGACCTACGAGCAGTACTTC
-	TRBV7-9	TRBD2	TRBJ2-1	CASSSGLAGPVDEQFF	TGTGCCAGCAGCTCCGGACTAGCGGGTCCGGTCGATGAGCAGTTCTTC
-	TRBV23-1	TRBD1	TRBJ2-6	CASSQPFIQDRQDPSGANVLTF	TGCGCCAGCAGTCAACCCTTTATACAGGACAGGCAAGACCCCTCTGGGGCCAACGTCCTGACTTTC
few	TRBV28	-	TRBJ1-2	CASSSPEGSGGYTF	TGTGCCAGCAGCTCCCCCGAGGGTTCTGGTGGCTACACCTTC
-	TRBV13	-	TRBJ2-4	CASSSRAGDGRSKNIQYF	TGTGCCAGCAGCTCCCGGGCAGGAGACGGCCGTTCCAAAAACATTCAGTACTTC
-	TRBV11-3	TRBD1	TRBJ1-2	CASSPPDRGGYTF	TGTGCCAGCAGCCCCCCGGACAGGGGCGGCTACACCTTC
-	TRBV29-1	TRBD1	TRBJ1-1	CSVAEQGAAFF	TGCAGCGTTGCAGAACAGGGGGCAGCTTTCTTT
-	TRBV11-2	-	TRBJ2-1	CASSLRSDSSYNEQFF	TGTGCCAGCAGCTTGCGATCAGACAGCTCCTACAATGAGCAGTTCTTC
-	TRBV7-8	-	TRBJ2-7	CASSPGTVNYEQYF	TGTGCCAGCAGCCCGGGGACGGTAAACTACGAGCAGTACTTC
-	TRBV7-2	-	TRBJ2-7	CASSRGGSSYEQYF	TGTGCCAGCAGCCGAGGGGGGTCCAGCTACGAGCAGTACTTC
-	TRBV30	-	TRBJ1-1	CAWREGGAGNTEAFF	TGTGCCTGGAGGGAGGGGGGAGCAGGGAACACTGAAGCTTTCTTT
-	TRBV2	-	TRBJ1-2	CASTQIRADGYTF	TGTGCCAGCACCCAAATAAGGGCAGATGGCTACACCTTC
-	TRBV6-5	TRBD1	TRBJ1-6	CASRGTGVNSPLHF	TGTGCCAGCAGGGGGACAGGGGTGAATTCACCCCTCCACTTT
few	TRBV19	-	TRBJ2-1	CASSIVGCHEQFF	TGTGCCAGTAGTATAGTAGGTTGTCATGAGCAGTTCTTC
-	TRBV10-3	-	TRBJ2-5	CAISESGAVETQYF	TGTGCCATCAGTGAGTCAGGTGCGGTAGAGACCCAGTACTTC
-	TRBV9	-	TRBJ2-5	CASSRSSFGGGETQYF	TGTGCCAGCAGCCGCTCTAGCTTCGGAGGGGGAGAGACCCAGTACTTC
-	TRBV5-4	TRBD2	TRBJ2-5	CASSPRTSVETQYF	TGTGCCAGCAGCCCCCGGACTAGCGTGGAGACCCAGTACTTC
-	TRBV2	-	TRBJ1-1	CASSDLVINTEAFF	TGTGCCAGCAGTGATCTGGTGATTAACACTGAAGCTTTCTTT
-	TRBV10-3	-	TRBJ2-7	CAISSVTHEQYF	TGTGCCATCTCAAGCGTTACTCACGAGCAGTACTTC
-	TRBV5-5	-	TRBJ1-3	CASSLASGSSGNTIYF	TGTGCCAGCAGCTTGGCCTCAGGGAGCTCTGGAAACACCATATATTTT
-	TRBV29-1	-	TRBJ2-2	CSGGVTEAGELFF	TGCAGCGGAGGGGTAACGGAAGCCGGGGAGCTGTTTTTT
-	TRBV7-6	TRBD1	TRBJ2-7	CASSPEAGGQGEQYF	TGTGCCAGCAGCCCAGAGGCAGGGGGCCAGGGGGAGCAGTACTTC
-	TRBV27	-	TRBJ1-2	CASSSGARGGYTF	TGTGCCAGCAGTTCCGGGGCCAGGGGTGGCTACACCTTC
-	TRBV5-1	-	TRBJ2-7	CASSALDRSTGEQYF	TGCGCCAGCAGCGCCCTGGACCGGTCAACGGGCGAGCAGTACTTC
few	TRBV19	-	TRBJ1-2	CASSIDRIYGYTF	TGTGCCAGTAGTATCGACAGGATCTATGGCTACACCTTC
-	TRBV28	-	TRBJ2-1	CASSSERTGGNEQFF	TGTGCCAGCAGTTCGGAAAGGACAGGAGGGAATGAGCAGTTCTTC
-	TRBV18	TRBD2	TRBJ2-1	CASSPTSVTYNEQFF	TGTGCCAGCTCCCCAACTAGCGTGACCTACAATGAGCAGTTCTTC
-	TRBV27	-	TRBJ2-7	CASSLDSYSYEQYF	TGTGCCAGCAGTTTGGACAGCTACTCCTACGAGCAGTACTTC
-	TRBV4-2	-	TRBJ2-2	CASSQEGSGGELFF	TGTGCCAGCAGCCAAGAAGGGAGTGGTGGGGAGCTGTTTTTT
-	TRBV4-3	TRBD1	TRBJ1-5	CASSQDWTGRQPQHF	TGCGCCAGCAGCCAAGATTGGACAGGGCGGCAGCCCCAGCATTTT
-	TRBV7-2	TRBD2	TRBJ2-3	CASSSRGSGIQYF	TGTGCCAGCAGCTCCCGGGGAAGCGGGATACAGTATTTT
-	TRBV6-5	-	TRBJ2-7	CASSYSALSYEQYF	TGTGCCAGCAGTTACTCAGCACTGTCCTACGAGCAGTACTTC
-	TRBV7-2	TRBD2	TRBJ2-2	CATFSGRNTGELFF	TGTGCCACTTTTAGCGGGAGGAACACCGGGGAGCTGTTTTTT
-	TRBV7-2	-	TRBJ2-5	CASSPTYRVQETQYF	TGTGCCAGCAGCCCAACTTACAGGGTTCAAGAGACCCAGTACTTC
few	TRBV7-9	TRBD2	TRBJ2-3	CASSSRLALTDTQYF	TGTGCCAGCAGCTCCCGACTAGCGCTCACAGATACGCAGTATTTT
-	TRBV9	TRBD1	TRBJ1-5	CASSVGQGPLPQHF	TGTGCCAGCAGCGTAGGACAGGGCCCACTCCCCCAGCATTTT
once	TRBV29-1	-	TRBJ1-5	CSVEDSQGVGPQHF	TGCAGCGTTGAAGATTCCCAGGGAGTTGGGCCCCAGCATTTT
-	TRBV7-2	-	TRBJ1-1	CASSLRSEDTEAFF	TGTGCCAGCAGCTTAAGGTCCGAAGACACTGAAGCTTTCTTT